This TCR beta chain was identified in a study of T cells in Graves' hyperthyroidism and ophthalmopathy. Across the study: Staff took peripheral blood when the initial diagnosis was made, before any treatment began. Study outcomes and limitations: In the analysis, a 13 V-J model separated ophthalmopathy from stable hyperthyroidism. The model forecast ophthalmopathy, anticipating it by a median around 6.5 months before onset.

Uncontrolled infection, other autoimmune disease, pregnancy or lactation excluded patients. Trimming removed 3 bases at V and 5 bases at J, with 9 bases between. Germline V gives CDR1 SGHTA, CDR2 FQGNSA. The CDR3 has 13 residues. Template material for amplifying TCR beta CDR3 regions consisted of RNA transcripts. A first-round RT-PCR of the TCR CDR3 used the HTBI primer set. TCRdb re-derived calls from the multiplex PCR reads in MiXCR, one entry per CDR3 protein. The profile shows approximately 400,000 distinct CDR3 sequences, about 14% of them singletons. Many counts were recorded for this clonotype. Antigen specificity is unknown.

This clonotype was obtained from a woman younger than 45 with Graves' ophthalmopathy. The rearrangement joins TRBV7-2 to TRBJ2-3; the D is unclear. Sequences were obtained from blood. The CDR3 region is CASSFRRVDTQYF. CDR3 nucleotide sequence: TGTGCCAGCAGCTTCCGCCGGGTAGATACGCAGTATTTT.